The next 27 T cell receptor beta chains were all read from a single sample in a study of T cells in Graves' hyperthyroidism and ophthalmopathy. TCR beta CDR3 sequences were amplified from RNA transcripts. HTBI primers were the set used in a first-round RT-PCR of the TCR CDR3. TCRdb used MiXCR to reprocess the multiplex PCR reads, holding one entry per CDR3 protein. The table lists 300,000 to 400,000 distinct CDR3 sequences, 15% to 20% of them singletons. The material sequenced was blood. These receptors all come from a woman in her forties or fifties with Graves' hyperthyroidism.

This clonotype was picked up many times. The J gene is TRBJ2-2, the V gene TRBV12-3 or TRBV12-4; weak D call: TRBD2 (5 bases). V lost 3 bases to trimming and J lost 8 bases, with 13 bases between them. CDR3 size: 14 residues. The DNA of the CDR3 is TGTGCCAGCAGTTTGCGGACTCCCAGGGGGGAGCTGTTTTTT. It encodes CASSLRTPRGELFF.

This clonotype was detected ten times or more. The chain recombines TRBV30 with TRBJ2-7, with unresolved D. V was clipped by 2 bases and J by 2 bases, with 4 bases between them. The CDR3 is 11 amino acids. Germline V gene data show CDR1 as GTSNPN and CDR2 as SVGIG (reference sequence). This CDR3 is CAWSQAYEQYF. CDR3 in DNA: TGTGCCTGGAGTCAAGCCTACGAGCAGTACTTC.

This clonotype was counted ten times or more. The rearrangement joins TRBV5-1 to TRBJ2-1; D is possibly TRBD2 (5 bases). CDR3 length equals 13 residues. The V gene's germline CDR1 is SGHRS and CDR2 YFSETQ. Trimming stripped 7 bases from V and 6 bases from J, with 14 bases between. CDR3 sequence: CASSLLAVNEQFF. The CDR3 DNA is TGCGCCAGCTCCCTTCTAGCAGTCAATGAGCAGTTCTTC.

The sample holds a few counts of this clonotype. The chain is built from TRBV7-2 and TRBJ2-1; D may match TRBD1 or TRBD2 (5 bases each). The germline V gene has CDR1 SGHTA and CDR2 FQGNSA. The CDR3 loop spans 15 amino acids. Deletions cut 6 bases from V and 1 base from J, with 13 bases between. The CDR3 region has the DNA TGTGCCAGCAGAACCGGGACCCAATCCTACAATGAGCAGTTCTTC. It translates to CASRTGTQSYNEQFF.

The genes are TRBV19 and TRBJ2-1; D gene unclear. V shed 3 bases and J shed 1 base, with 7 bases lying between them. The CDR3 spans 14 residues. Looked up from germline, CDR1 is LNHDA and CDR2 is SQIVND (reference sequence). The CDR3 spells CASSIVLSYNEQFF. CDR3 nucleotides: TGTGCCAGTAGTATTGTCCTTTCCTACAATGAGCAGTTCTTC.

The chain is built from TRBV7-9 and TRBJ2-7; no clear D. Germline V CDR1 and CDR2: SEHNR, FQNEAQ (reference sequence). This CDR3 region has 12 residues. With 5 bases removed from V and 3 bases from J, the gap between germline ends came to 8 bases. In DNA, the CDR3 is TGTGCCAGCAGCCCCTCGATCTACGAGCAGTACTTC. This encodes CASSPSIYEQYF. Full variable domain (outside the CDR3, taken from reference TRBV7-9 and TRBJ2-7): DTGVSQNPRHKITKRGQNVTFRCDPISEHNRLYWYRQTLGQGPEFLTYFQNEAQLEKSRLLSDRFSAERPKGSFSTLEIQRTEQGDSAMYLCASSPSIYEQYFGPGTRLTVT.

This clonotype was detected many times. The CDR3 spells CASSQPGLGGETQYF. CDR3 nucleotides: TGTGCCAGCAGCCAGCCGGGACTAGGAGGGGAGACCCAGTACTTC. The chain links TRBV6-1 to TRBJ2-5; TRBD2 agrees at 8 bases. Germline CDR1 is MNHNS and CDR2 is SASEGT. The CDR3 runs 15 residues. V shed 6 bases and J 5 bases; nucleotides not matched to a gene: 11.

Concerning this clonotype itself: It may be a read error: a sequence one base away is much more abundant. This sequence joins TRBV18 and TRBJ1-4; the D gene is possibly TRBD1 (6 bases). The CDR3 has 14 residues. Germline CDR1 and CDR2: KGHSH and LQKENI. CDR3 residues: CANSPRQDEGKLFF. The DNA for the CDR3 is TGTGCCAACTCACCTAGACAGGACGAGGGAAAACTGTTTTTT. The full variable domain, its missing parts supplied by reference TRBV18 and TRBJ1-4, is NAGVMQNPRHLVRRRGQEARLRCSPMKGHSHVYWYRQLPEEGLKFMVYLQKENIIDESGMPKERFSAEFPKEGPSILRIQQVVRGDSAAYFCANSPRQDEGKLFFGSGTQLSVL.

This clonotype was seen a handful of times. The J gene is TRBJ2-3, the V gene TRBV20-1, with 10 bases identical to TRBD2. The V segment lost 5 bases and the J segment 2 bases; nucleotides outside the gene matches: 7. The germline CDR1 and CDR2 sequences are DFQATT and SNEGSKA (reference sequence). The CDR3 sequence is 15 residues long. CDR3 DNA: TGCAGTGCTGGTAGCGGGAGGTCCCCCACAGATACGCAGTATTTT. Translation gives CSAGSGRSPTDTQYF.

This clonotype was detected ten times or more. V and J are TRBV20-1 and TRBJ2-3, with 13 bases aligning to TRBD2. Germline CDR1 reads DFQATT; CDR2 reads SNEGSKA (reference sequence). There are 17 residues in the CDR3. Losses at the gene ends were 6 bases for V and 8 bases for J; bases not matched to a gene: 17. The CDR3 protein is CSAPPLAGGPGGITQYF. CDR3 sequence (DNA): TGCAGTGCCCCACCACTAGCGGGAGGGCCGGGAGGGATTACGCAGTATTTT.

The genes are TRBV7-9 and TRBJ1-2; a weak D match, TRBD1 (6 bases). The germline V gene has CDR1 SEHNR and CDR2 FQNEAQ (reference sequence). Trimming removed 5 bases from V and 4 bases from J, with 14 bases in between. The CDR3 runs to 14 residues. CDR3 DNA: TGTGCCAGCAGCCCACAGGGAATTGGCTATGGCTACACCTTC. Translating it yields CASSPQGIGYGYTF.

This clonotype was observed many times. This chain connects TRBV20-1 to TRBJ2-3; D uncertain. Germline assignment: CDR1 DFQATT and CDR2 SNEGSKA (reference sequence). V shed 0 bases and J shed 4 bases, with 11 bases lying between them. This CDR3 comprises 14 residues. The CDR3 region has the DNA TGCAGTGCTAGAGAGTCACAGACCGCAGATACGCAGTATTTT. Its translation is CSARESQTADTQYF.

This clonotype was seen many times. CDR3 sequence: CASSLGGGGDTQYF. In nucleotides, the CDR3 is TGTGCCAGCAGTTTGGGAGGAGGGGGAGATACGCAGTATTTT. This chain joins TRBV12-3 or TRBV12-4 and TRBJ2-3; D assignment may be TRBD1 or TRBD2 (6 bases each). The CDR3 is made up of 14 amino acids. V was cut by 3 bases and J by 5 bases, with 12 bases left in between.

The chain employs TRBV5-1 and TRBJ2-3; the D is unclear. The CDR3 covers 14 residues. With 0 bases removed from V and 2 bases from J, the gap between germline ends came to 7 bases. Germline lookup yields CDR1 SGHRS and CDR2 YFSETQ. The DNA for the CDR3 is TGCGCCAGCAGCTTGGAACTCCACACAGATACGCAGTATTTT. The encoded protein is CASSLELHTDTQYF.

This clonotype has a count of ten or more. This chain links TRBV2 with TRBJ2-7, with TRBD1 matching over 8 bases. Germline assignment: CDR1 SNHLY and CDR2 FYNNEI. With V trimmed by 5 bases and J by 4 bases, 7 bases remained unmatched. The CDR3 contains 14 residues. DNA for the CDR3: TGTGCCAGCAGTCTAGGGACAGGACCTTACGAGCAGTACGTC. This translates into CASSLGTGPYEQYV.

This clonotype came up a few times. The rearrangement joins TRBV19 to TRBJ2-2; D gene uncertain. Trimming pared 9 bases from V and 6 bases from J, leaving 11 bases between. CDR1 is LNHDA, CDR2 SQIVND, per germline (reference sequence). This CDR3 spans 12 amino acids. CDR3 nucleotide sequence: TGTGCCAGCCTTAAGAGCGCCGGGGAGCTGTTTTTT. As protein: CASLKSAGELFF. The full variable domain, in which reference TRBV19 and TRBJ2-2 provide the parts outside the CDR3, is DGGITQSPKYLFRKEGQNVTLSCEQNLNHDAMYWYRQDPGQGLRLIYYSQIVNDFQKGDIAEGYSVSREKKESFPLTVTSAQKNPTAFYLCASLKSAGELFFGEGSRLTVL.

This clonotype was seen many times. DNA for the CDR3: TGTGCCAGCAGCTTTAGAGGGGAGGGAGAAAAACTGTTTTTT. Translated, it gives CASSFRGEGEKLFF. This chain links TRBV7-8 with TRBJ1-4; perhaps TRBD1 as D (5 bases). Germline V CDR1 and CDR2: SGHVS, FQNEAQ. V was cut by 3 bases and J by 8 bases, with 13 bases left in between. CDR3 length: 14 amino acids.

The chain combines TRBV6-1 with TRBJ2-7; D assignment may be TRBD1 or TRBD2 (5 bases each). CDR3 length equals 12 residues. Trimming removed 10 bases from V and 7 bases from J, with 17 bases in between. CDR1 is MNHNS, CDR2 SASEGT, per germline. This chain's CDR3 is CATRGASWEQYF. The CDR3 DNA follows: TGTGCCACCCGAGGGGCTAGCTGGGAGCAGTACTTC.

The chain combines TRBV20-1 with TRBJ1-1, with D perhaps matching TRBD1 (6 bases). CDR3 size: 13 residues. Germline values: CDR1 DFQATT, CDR2 SNEGSKA (reference sequence). V was shortened by 1 base and J by 7 bases, with 13 bases between the two germline ends. CDR3 region: CSARVLGQLEAFF. The CDR3 DNA sequence: TGCAGTGCTAGAGTCTTGGGACAACTTGAAGCTTTCTTT.

The rearrangement links TRBV20-1 to TRBJ2-6; D is unresolved. CDR1 DFQATT and CDR2 SNEGSKA come from the germline V gene (reference sequence). This CDR3 is 16 amino acids long. Trimming cost V 2 bases and J 0 bases, with 11 bases left between them. The CDR3 sequence: CSARLGRASGANVLTF. In DNA form, the CDR3 reads TGCAGTGCTAGACTTGGACGTGCCTCTGGGGCCAACGTCCTGACTTTC.

The rearrangement uses TRBV10-1 and TRBJ2-5; D is undetermined. The CDR3 spans 15 residues. Germline V gene data show CDR1 as WNHNN and CDR2 as SYGVQD (reference sequence). Between the trimmed V and J ends, which lost 3 bases and 2 bases, there was a span of 13 bases. The chain's CDR3 is CASSDEAGPQETQYF. The CDR3 DNA sequence: TGCGCCAGCAGTGACGAGGCAGGACCTCAAGAGACCCAGTACTTC.

There are a few counts of this clonotype. The chain carries TRBV6-1 and TRBJ1-5; TRBD1 aligns across 7 bases. CDR3 size: 18 residues. From germline, CDR1 is MNHNS and CDR2 SASEGT. J was trimmed by 3 bases and V by 0 bases; bases with no gene match: 11. Written as DNA, the CDR3 is TGTGCCAGCAGTGAAGCGTTAATCTGGACAGGTTTCAATCAGCCCCAGCATTTT. It specifies CASSEALIWTGFNQPQHF.

Ten or more counts support this clonotype. V gene TRBV30 combines with J gene TRBJ2-7; 7 bases fit TRBD1. J gave up 3 bases and V 5 bases, and 4 bases lay outside the gene matches. Per germline, CDR1 GTSNPN and CDR2 SVGIG (reference sequence). CDR3 size: 12 residues. The DNA of the CDR3 is TGTGCCTGGGACAGGGTGGGCTACGAGCAGTACTTC. It translates to CAWDRVGYEQYF.

This clonotype was counted many times. V is TRBV6-5 and J is TRBJ2-1; the match to TRBD1 covers 8 bases. The CDR3 is 15 amino acids. Germline CDR1 MNHEY, CDR2 SVGAGI. V shed 2 bases and J 4 bases; nucleotides not matched to a gene: 4. CDR3 loop: CASSYAGQVYNEQFF. CDR3 nucleotides: TGTGCCAGCAGTTACGCGGGACAGGTGTACAATGAGCAGTTCTTC.

This clonotype was recorded a few times. V and J are TRBV20-1 and TRBJ2-3; 11 nucleotides align to TRBD1. CDR1 and CDR2 (germline): DFQATT, SNEGSKA (reference sequence). V dropped 5 bases and J dropped 4; count of bases not matched to a gene: 5. This CDR3 comprises 14 residues. The CDR3 here is CSAFPGQGADTQYF. DNA for the CDR3: TGCAGTGCTTTCCCGGGACAGGGGGCAGATACGCAGTATTTT.

The rearrangement uses TRBV3-1 and TRBJ2-1; TRBD2 agrees at 15 bases. The CDR3 is 17 residues long. CDR1 LGHDT and CDR2 YNNKEL come from the germline V gene (reference sequence). After removal of 1 base from V and 8 bases from J, the junction contained 6 bases not matched to a gene. The DNA for the CDR3 is TGTGCCAGCAGCCAAGTTTGGACTAGCGGGGGGGCAGATGAGCAGTTCTTC. It yields the protein CASSQVWTSGGADEQFF.

This clonotype has just a few counts. The chain links TRBV24-1 to TRBJ2-7, with D perhaps TRBD1 or TRBD2 (6 bases each). Between the trimmed V and J ends, which lost 8 bases and 3 bases, there was a span of 22 bases. CDR1 is KGHDR, CDR2 SFDVKD, per germline. CDR3 length equals 16 residues. In DNA, the CDR3 is TGTGCCACCAACCGCTGGGGGGCCCGAGGGGGCTACGAGCAGTACTTC. It yields the protein CATNRWGARGGYEQYF.